This entry concerns a single TCR beta chain. What it binds is unknown. The sample belongs to a study of persistence of HIV-infected CD4 T cells. Whole-study context: Isolated cells were CMV- and HIV-1 Gag-responding CD4+ T cells. Donors had been on suppressive ART for a median of about 8 years.

Whole-study findings and limits: Compared with CD3/CD28-stimulated cells, CMV- and Gag-responding cells showed lower TCRbeta richness. Degenerate expanded CDR3beta sequences were enriched among CMV- and Gag-responding cells.

There are 16 residues in the CDR3. The V segment lost 5 bases and the J segment 6 bases; nucleotides outside the gene matches: 11. Germline CDR1 SGHTA, CDR2 FQGNSA. This was the immunoSEQ version 4 assay in survey mode. The assay was immunoSEQ multiplex PCR, and TCRdb's table has in-frame clones only and misses some. The sample shows over 40,000 clones, about 80% of them seen only once. Cells were stimulated with overlapping HIV-1 Gag 15-mer peptides. Sorted nonresponding memory CD4+ T cells were CD40L-negative, CD69-negative, CD45RO-high. This TCR was sampled from an adult man with HIV who was CMV-seropositive. This material consisted of CD4+ T cells sorted from PBMCs after approximately 19-hour stimulation, taken from a patient who received antiretroviral therapy. The chain recombines TRBV7-2 with TRBJ1-5, with 9 bases that match TRBD1. The DNA for the CDR3 is TGTGCCAGCAGCCTTATTGGGACAGGGACTGTTCAGCCCCAGCATTTT. This sequence encodes CASSLIGTGTVQPQHF.